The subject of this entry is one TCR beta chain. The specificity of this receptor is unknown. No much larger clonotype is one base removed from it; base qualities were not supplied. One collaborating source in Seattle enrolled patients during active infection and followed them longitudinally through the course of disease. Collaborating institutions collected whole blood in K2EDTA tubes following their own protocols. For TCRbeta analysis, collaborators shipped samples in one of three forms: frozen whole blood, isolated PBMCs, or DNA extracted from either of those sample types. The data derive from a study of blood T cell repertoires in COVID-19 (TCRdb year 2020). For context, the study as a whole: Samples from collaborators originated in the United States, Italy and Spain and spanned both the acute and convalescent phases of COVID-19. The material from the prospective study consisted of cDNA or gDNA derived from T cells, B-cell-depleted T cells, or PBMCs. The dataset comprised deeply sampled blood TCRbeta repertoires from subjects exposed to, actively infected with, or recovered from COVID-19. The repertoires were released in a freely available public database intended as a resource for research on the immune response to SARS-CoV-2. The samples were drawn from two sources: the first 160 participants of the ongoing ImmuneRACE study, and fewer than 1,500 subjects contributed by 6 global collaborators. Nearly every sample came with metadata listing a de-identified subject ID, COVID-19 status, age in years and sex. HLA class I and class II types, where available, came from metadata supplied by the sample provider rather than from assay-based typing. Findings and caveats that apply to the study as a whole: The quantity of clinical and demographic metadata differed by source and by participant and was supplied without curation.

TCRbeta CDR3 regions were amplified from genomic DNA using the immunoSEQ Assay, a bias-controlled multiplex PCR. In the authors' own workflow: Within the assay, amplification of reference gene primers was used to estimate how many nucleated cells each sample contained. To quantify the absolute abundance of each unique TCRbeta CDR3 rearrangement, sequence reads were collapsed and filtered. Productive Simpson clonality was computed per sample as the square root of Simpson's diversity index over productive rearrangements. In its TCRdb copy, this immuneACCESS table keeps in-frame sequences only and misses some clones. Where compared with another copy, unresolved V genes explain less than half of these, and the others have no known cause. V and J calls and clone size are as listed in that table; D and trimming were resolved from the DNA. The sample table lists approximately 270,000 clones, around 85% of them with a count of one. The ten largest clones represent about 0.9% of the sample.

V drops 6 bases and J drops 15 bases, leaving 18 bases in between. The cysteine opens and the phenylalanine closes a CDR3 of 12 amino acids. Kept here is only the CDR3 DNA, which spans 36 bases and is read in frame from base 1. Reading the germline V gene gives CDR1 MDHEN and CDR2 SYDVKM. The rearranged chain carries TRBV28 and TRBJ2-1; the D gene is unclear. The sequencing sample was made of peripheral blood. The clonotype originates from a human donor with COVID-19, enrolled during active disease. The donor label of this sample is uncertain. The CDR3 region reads CASSRSQARRFF. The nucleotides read TGTGCCAGCAGCCGATCCCAGGCCCGACGGTTCTTC.